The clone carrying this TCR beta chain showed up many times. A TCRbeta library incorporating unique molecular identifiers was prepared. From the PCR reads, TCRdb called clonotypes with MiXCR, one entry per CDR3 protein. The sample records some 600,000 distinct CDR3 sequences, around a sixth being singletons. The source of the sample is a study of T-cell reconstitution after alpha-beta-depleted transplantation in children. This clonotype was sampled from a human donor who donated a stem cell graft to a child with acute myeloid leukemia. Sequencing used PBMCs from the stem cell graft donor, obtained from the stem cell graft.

The CDR3 reads CASSLEARGLGGYTF. In DNA, the CDR3 is TGCGCCAGCAGCTTGGAAGCCCGGGGGCTAGGAGGCTACACCTTC. This chain links TRBV5-1 with TRBJ1-2; D possibly corresponds to TRBD1 (6 bases). This CDR3 contains 15 residues. Trimming took 0 bases from V and 8 from J, leaving 17 bases between them. The germline V gene has CDR1 SGHRS and CDR2 YFSETQ.